This record covers a single T cell receptor beta chain. Its antigen is unknown. There are no base qualities to consult, and no much larger clone falls within one base. TCRbeta CDR3 regions were sequenced with the immunoSEQ Assay. After extraction, genomic DNA underwent amplification by bias-controlled multiplex PCR, followed by high-throughput sequencing. The original methods were these. To quantify the absolute abundance of each unique TCRbeta CDR3 region, sequences were collapsed and filtered. T cell fraction was estimated by normalization of TCRbeta template counts to usable DNA, with usable DNA being measured through amplification of reference genes present in all nucleated cells. Repertoire TCRs were annotated as SARS-CoV-2-specific when V gene, CDR3 amino acid sequence and J gene were exactly matched to a known reactive TCR set. The reference SARS-CoV-2 TCR set was derived from MIRA and filtered for enrichment in COVID-19-positive ImmuneCODE repertoires, a step that removed public or cross-reactive TCRs. Based on the MIRA antigens, annotated TCRs were further analysed at the level of specific ORF or position within ORF. Breadth was defined as annotated unique rearrangements over total unique productive rearrangements; depth was the summed frequency of those rearrangements. Group comparisons of TCR breadth used two-sided Wilcoxon rank-sum tests. TCRdb re-hosts the immuneACCESS table, in-frame sequences only. Its copies lack some clones; in the studies checked, an unresolved V gene accounts for under half of them, and the cause for the rest is not known. That table is the source of V, J and clone size, and D and trimming were worked out from the DNA. This sample is represented by about 400,000 clones; approximately 91% of them were singletons. The ten largest clones take up under 2% of the sample.

Explained via the paper, the treatment or condition label denotes: some 20 received Ad26.COV2.S at low or high dose, single or two shots; several received placebo; per-sample allocation not given. Repertoires of vaccine and placebo recipients were sequenced from samples collected on day 63 after the first injection. Cohort 1b enrolled fewer than 30 adults aged 18-55 years at a single site in Boston, USA, between 29 July and 7 August 2020. Ad26.COV2.S was a replication-incompetent adenovirus type 26 vector that expressed a prefusion-stabilized SARS-CoV-2 spike protein derived from the original Wuhan strain. Trimming takes 4 bases from V and 5 bases from J, and the germline ends sit 6 bases apart. The germline V gene supplies CDR1 SGHDT and CDR2 YYEEEE. The CDR3 contains 11 residues, cysteine and phenylalanine counted. The DNA shown is the 33-base CDR3, in frame from base 1. The data originate from a study of Ad26.COV2.S vaccination and SARS-CoV-2 variants (dated by TCRdb to the early 2020s). For context, the study as a whole: Donors in the vaccine arm were drawn from COV1001, a multicentre, randomized, double-blind, placebo-controlled phase I-IIa trial testing Ad26.COV2.S in healthy adults. Investigators remained blinded to trial group allocation during experiments and outcome assessment. Trial participants were randomized into five groups of five, in which low-dose or high-dose Ad26.COV2.S was given once or twice, or placebo was given on both occasions. A total of 32 samples were included in the TCR-sequenced set, comprising roughly 19 Ad26.COV2.S vaccine recipients, 5 placebo recipients and 8 SARS-CoV-2 convalescent individuals. The specificity and breadth of SARS-CoV-2-reactive T cell receptors after Ad26.COV2.S vaccination were assessed by TCRbeta repertoire sequencing. Ad26.COV2.S was administered intramuscularly at 5 x 10^10 or 1 x 10^11 viral particles, either as a single shot or as two shots given 56 days apart. Overall study outcomes, separate from this receptor: Non-spike TCR breadth was comparable between vaccine and placebo recipients, consistent with the vaccine containing only spike. It was noted by the authors that total T cell responses may have been underestimated by the TCR breadth and depth analyses. Ad26.COV2.S recipients had higher spike-specific TCR breadth than placebo recipients (P = 0.0014). After vaccination, spike-specific CD8+ and CD4+ T cell responses were reported to show substantial breadth. The study was not powered for comparison of responses between vaccine doses or regimens.

The source of this sequence is a person aged 18-65 years who received the Ad26.COV2.S COVID-19 vaccine or a placebo. Rearrangement joined TRBV5-6 to TRBJ2-5; the D gene is not confidently resolved. The sequencing used peripheral blood, collected in a trial of Ad26.COV2.S vaccine versus placebo. The DNA sequence is TGTGCCAGCAGCAACGGTGAGACCCAGTACTTC. Its protein reads: CASSNGETQYF.